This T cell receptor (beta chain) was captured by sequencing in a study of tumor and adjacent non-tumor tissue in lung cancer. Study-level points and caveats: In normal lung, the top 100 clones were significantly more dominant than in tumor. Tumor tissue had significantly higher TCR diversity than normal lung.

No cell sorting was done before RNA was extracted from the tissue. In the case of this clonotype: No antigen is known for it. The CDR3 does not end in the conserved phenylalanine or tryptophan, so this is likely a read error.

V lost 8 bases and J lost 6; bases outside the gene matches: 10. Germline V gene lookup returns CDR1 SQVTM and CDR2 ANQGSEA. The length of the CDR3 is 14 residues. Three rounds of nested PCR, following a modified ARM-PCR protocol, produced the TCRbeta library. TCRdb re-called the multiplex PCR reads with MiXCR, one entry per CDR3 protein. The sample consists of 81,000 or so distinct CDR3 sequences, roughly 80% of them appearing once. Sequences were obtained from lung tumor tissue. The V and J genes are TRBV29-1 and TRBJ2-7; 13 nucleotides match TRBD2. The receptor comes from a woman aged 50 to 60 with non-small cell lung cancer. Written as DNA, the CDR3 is TGCAGCCTAGAACTCGGACTAGCGGGAGCCGAGCAGTACTTG. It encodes CSLELGLAGAEQYL.